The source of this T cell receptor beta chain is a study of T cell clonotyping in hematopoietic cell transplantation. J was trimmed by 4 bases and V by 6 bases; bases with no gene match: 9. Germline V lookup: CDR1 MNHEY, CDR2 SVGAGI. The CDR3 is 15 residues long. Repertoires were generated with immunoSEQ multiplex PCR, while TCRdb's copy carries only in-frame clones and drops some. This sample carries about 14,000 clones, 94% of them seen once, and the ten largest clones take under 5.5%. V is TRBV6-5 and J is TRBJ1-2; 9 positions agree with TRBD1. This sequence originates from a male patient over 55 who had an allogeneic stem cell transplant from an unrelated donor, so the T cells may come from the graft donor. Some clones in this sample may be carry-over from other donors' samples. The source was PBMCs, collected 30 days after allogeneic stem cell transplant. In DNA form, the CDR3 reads TGTGCCAGCAGAAGGGACAGGGCCGGTGGCTATGGCTACACCTTC. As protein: CASRRDRAGGYGYTF.